Presented here are 10 T cell receptor beta chains from one specimen sequenced in a study of control samples from healthy donors and cancer patients (dated by TCRdb to between 2020 and 2021). Library preparation was by the immunoSEQ multiplex PCR assay. In its TCRdb copy, this immuneACCESS table keeps in-frame sequences only and misses some clones. Where compared with another copy, unresolved V genes explain less than half of these, and the others have no known cause. The sample table shows roughly 190,000 clones, and about nine tenths are seen once. Of the sample, more than 1.3% falls within the top ten clones. Sequenced: blood. These receptor sequences come from a woman aged 25 to 39 in good health.

This sequence joins TRBV12-3 or TRBV12-4 and TRBJ1-2, with a weak D call TRBD1 (5 bases). Between the trimmed V and J ends, which lost 5 bases and 8 bases, there was a span of 15 bases. CDR3 length: 13 amino acids. The CDR3 region has the DNA TGTGCCAGCAGTCCACCACGGGGGTTAGGCTACACCTTC. This gives the protein CASSPPRGLGYTF.

The CDR3 reads CASSRDSGANTGELFF. DNA for the CDR3: TGTGCCAGCTCAAGAGATAGCGGGGCGAACACCGGGGAGCTGTTTTTT. The V and J genes are TRBV18 and TRBJ2-2; 8 bases fit TRBD2. Germline values: CDR1 KGHSH, CDR2 LQKENI. V was clipped by 5 bases and J by 0 bases; unmatched bases: 5. CDR3 length equals 16 residues.

CDR3 bases: TGTGCCAGTAGTGTCAGGGATGGGAGAAACACTGAAGCTTTCTTT. Protein product: CASSVRDGRNTEAFF. This sequence joins TRBV19 and TRBJ1-1, with D perhaps TRBD1 (5 bases). The CDR3 consists of 15 residues. Trimming took off 5 bases at V and 2 bases at J, with 15 bases between the two ends. Germline V lookup: CDR1 LNHDA, CDR2 SQIVND (reference sequence).

Concerning this clone itself: The identical CDR3 is also encoded by other nucleotide sequences in the sample. J is TRBJ2-5 and V is TRBV19; 8 bases fit TRBD1. With 4 bases clipped from V and 5 bases from J, the junction kept 3 bases outside the gene matches. The CDR3 is made up of 13 amino acids. Germline-derived CDR1 and CDR2 are LNHDA and SQIVND (reference sequence). CDR3: CASSKDREETQYF. The CDR3, as DNA: TGTGCCAGTAGTAAGGACAGGGAGGAGACCCAGTACTTC.

The CDR3 sequence: CASSNPPSTDTQYF. CDR3 nucleotide sequence: TGTGCCAGCAGCAACCCCCCTAGCACAGATACGCAGTATTTT. This chain uses TRBV21-1 with TRBJ2-3; TRBD2 reflects the table's D call only, with no check against the DNA. TRBV21-1 is described as a pseudogene. This CDR3 comprises 14 residues.

This chain joins TRBV6-5 and TRBJ1-5, with a weak D call TRBD1 (6 bases). The CDR3 runs 15 residues. V was clipped by 5 bases and J by 0 bases, with 11 bases between them. The germline CDR1 and CDR2 sequences are MNHEY and SVGAGI. The CDR3 nucleotides read TGTGCCAGCAGTAGGGACACCCATAGCAATCAGCCCCAGCATTTT. This codes for CASSRDTHSNQPQHF.

The J gene is TRBJ1-6, the V gene TRBV7-3, with 11 bases fitting TRBD1. Germline loops: CDR1 SGHTA, CDR2 FQGTGA. Trimming removed 0 bases from V and 9 bases from J; junction bases left unmatched: 1. The CDR3 totals 15 residues. CDR3 in amino acids: CASSLTGTGGSPLHF. The CDR3 region has the DNA TGTGCCAGCAGCTTAACCGGGACAGGGGGTTCACCCCTCCACTTT. Complete variable domain (other parts from reference TRBV7-3 and TRBJ1-6): GAGVSQTPSNKVTEKGKYVELRCDPISGHTALYWYRQSLGQGPEFLIYFQGTGAADDSGLPNDRFFAVRPEGSVSTLKIQRTERGDSAVYLCASSLTGTGGSPLHFGNGTRLTVT.

CDR3 DNA: TGTGCCAGTAGTCCCGGGACAGGGACTGCTGGGGCCAACGTCCTGACTTTC. Its protein is CASSPGTGTAGANVLTF. The rearrangement joins TRBV19 to TRBJ2-6; 9 bases are shared with TRBD1. Germline CDR1 is LNHDA and CDR2 is SQIVND (reference sequence). The junction had 7 bases not matched to a gene; V was cut back by 5 bases and J by 2 bases. CDR3 length: 17 amino acids.

The CDR3: CATHPSGRAINEQFF. CDR3 DNA: TGTGCCACCCACCCTAGCGGGAGGGCCATCAATGAGCAGTTCTTC. This chain connects TRBV28 to TRBJ2-1; TRBD2 matches 12 bases. The CDR3 extends over 15 amino acids. Trimming took 10 bases from V and 6 from J; bases not matched to a gene: 10. The germline V gene has CDR1 MDHEN and CDR2 SYDVKM.

The chain is built from TRBV18 and TRBJ1-3; D is uncertain. This CDR3 contains 14 residues. Looked up from germline, CDR1 is KGHSH and CDR2 is LQKENI. V shed 2 bases and J shed 4 bases, with 9 bases lying between them. The CDR3 here is CASSPTTEGNTIYF. The CDR3 DNA reads TGTGCCAGCTCACCAACGACGGAGGGAAACACCATATATTTT.